Below, 5 T cell receptor beta chains from the same sample are listed, as sequenced in a study of spatial heterogeneity in lung cancer. Time point reported: sample taken at primary tumor resection. Tumor, nontumor lung or frozen PBMC supplied whole RNA that was sequenced unsorted. TCRdb independently ran MiXCR on the 5' RACE reads; one entry per CDR3 protein. The sample carries around 60,000 distinct CDR3 sequences, around 8.2% recorded once. The sequenced sample was PBMCs, obtained at surgery. These receptor sequences come from a female donor with early-stage non-small cell lung cancer.

This clonotype was seen more than once but under ten times. The gene calls are TRBV7-2 and TRBJ2-1; 7 positions match TRBD1. V lost 3 bases and J lost 10; bases outside the gene matches: 12. This CDR3 spans 15 amino acids. The germline V gene has CDR1 SGHTA and CDR2 FQGNSA. Here the CDR3 DNA reads TGTGCCAGCAGCTTGTCCCTCGGGACAGCCAACGAGCAGTTCTTC. As protein: CASSLSLGTANEQFF. The full variable domain, completed using reference TRBV7-2 and TRBJ2-1, is GAGVSQSPSNKVTEKGKDVELRCDPISGHTALYWYRQSLGQGLEFLIYFQGNSAPDKSGLPSDRFSAERTGGSVSTLTIQRTQQEDSAVYLCASSLSLGTANEQFFGPGTRLTVL.

This clonotype was picked up a small number of times. The V gene is TRBV20-1, the J gene TRBJ1-2, with 7 bases lining up with TRBD1. The V segment lost 6 bases and the J segment 7 bases; nucleotides outside the gene matches: 11. This CDR3 region has 13 residues. CDR1 is DFQATT and CDR2 is SNEGSKA in the germline V gene (reference sequence). CDR3 amino acids: CSAGGQPGGGYTF. The DNA of the CDR3 is TGCAGTGCGGGGGGACAGCCCGGAGGTGGCTACACCTTC.

The rearrangement uses TRBV9 and TRBJ2-3; D not certain. The CDR3 contains 14 residues. The germline V gene encodes CDR1 SGDLS and CDR2 YYNGEE. Trimming left V 3 bases short and J 4 bases short, with 12 bases between. This chain's CDR3 is CASSGVHVADTQYF. The CDR3 DNA follows: TGTGCCAGCAGCGGGGTCCATGTCGCAGATACGCAGTATTTT. The variable domain in full, completed from reference TRBV9 and TRBJ2-3, reads DSGVTQTPKHLITATGQRVTLRCSPRSGDLSVYWYQQSLDQGLQFLIQYYNGEERAKGNILERFSAQQFPDLHSELNLSSLELGDSALYFCASSGVHVADTQYFGPGTRLTVL.

There are a few counts of this clonotype. The chain uses TRBV6-5 and TRBJ1-1; tentatively, D is TRBD1 (6 bases). The CDR3 is 14 amino acids. V dropped 2 bases and J dropped 0 bases, with 7 bases sitting between them. Germline V gene data show CDR1 as MNHEY and CDR2 as SVGAGI. The CDR3 loop reads CASSYTGMNTEAFF. The CDR3, as DNA: TGTGCCAGCAGTTACACAGGGATGAACACTGAAGCTTTCTTT.

This clonotype was seen more than once but under ten times. The chain employs TRBV14 and TRBJ2-3; 9 bases align to TRBD1. CDR1 SGHDN and CDR2 FVKESK come from the germline V gene. CDR3 length: 16 amino acids. V was pared by 2 bases and J by 2 bases, with 5 bases of the junction left unmatched. The CDR3 DNA sequence: TGTGCCAGCAGCCAAACCCGGGACAGGGTCACAGATACGCAGTATTTT. It yields the protein CASSQTRDRVTDTQYF.